This T cell receptor (beta chain) was sequenced in a study of cytomegalovirus exposure and HLA in healthy donors. The germline CDR1 and CDR2 sequences are ENHRY and SYGVKD. V lost 4 bases to trimming and J lost 7 bases, with 19 bases between them. This CDR3 has 15 amino acids. PCR involved 60 Vbeta and 13 Jbeta primers. Only in-frame clones appear in the TCRdb table, and some are missing; sequencing was by immunoSEQ multiplex PCR. The table lists 130,000 or so clones, about three quarters of them singletons, with approximately 6.3% in the top ten. The sample taken for sequencing was PBMCs. The sequence was collected from a man between 40 and 49 years old in good health and CMV-seropositive. The chain joins TRBV10-3 to TRBJ1-2, with a possible D match to TRBD1 (6 bases). DNA for the CDR3: TGTGCCATCAGTGGGACAGCGGAGGCCGTTAGTGGCTACACCTTC. Protein product: CAISGTAEAVSGYTF.